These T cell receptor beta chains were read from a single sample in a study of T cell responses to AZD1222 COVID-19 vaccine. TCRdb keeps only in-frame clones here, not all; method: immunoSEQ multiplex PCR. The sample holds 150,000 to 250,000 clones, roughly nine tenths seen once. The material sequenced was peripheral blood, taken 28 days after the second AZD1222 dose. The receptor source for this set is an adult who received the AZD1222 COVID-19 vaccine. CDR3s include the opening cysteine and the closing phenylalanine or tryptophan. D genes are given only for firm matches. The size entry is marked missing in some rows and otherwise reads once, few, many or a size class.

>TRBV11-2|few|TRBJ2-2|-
TGTGCCAGCAGCGGACAGACCGGGGAGCTGTTTTTT
CASSGQTGELFF
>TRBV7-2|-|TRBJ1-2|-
TGTGCCAGCAGCTCGCCAGGGTCCCGGAGGGATGGCTACACCTTC
CASSSPGSRRDGYTF
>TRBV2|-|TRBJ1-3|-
TGTGCCAGCAGTGAAGCTTGGCAGAGCTCTGGAAACACCATATATTTT
CASSEAWQSSGNTIYF
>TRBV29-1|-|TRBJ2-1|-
TGCAGCGTTGAAGATCGTACCACGACGGATGAGCAGTTCTTC
CSVEDRTTTDEQFF
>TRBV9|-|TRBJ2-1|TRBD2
TGTGCCAGCAGCGTAGCTAGCGGGAGTTACGGTGAGCAGTTCTTC
CASSVASGSYGEQFF
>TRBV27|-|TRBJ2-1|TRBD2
TGTGCCAGCAGTTTATCGGCGGGAGGGTACAATGAGCAGTTCTTC
CASSLSAGGYNEQFF
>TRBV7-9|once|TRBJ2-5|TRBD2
TGTGCCAGCAGCTTCCTCGGGGGGGGTGAGACCCAGTACTTC
CASSFLGGGETQYF
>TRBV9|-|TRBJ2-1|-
TGTGCCAGCAGCGCTAGCCTTTGGACAGCGAACAATGAGCAGTTCTTC
CASSASLWTANNEQFF
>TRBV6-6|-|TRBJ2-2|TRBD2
TGTGCCAGCAGTAAGGGGACTAGTTATACCGGGGAGCTGTTTTTT
CASSKGTSYTGELFF
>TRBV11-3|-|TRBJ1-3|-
TGTGCCAGCAGCTTTGAAGGAGAAGACACCATATATTTT
CASSFEGEDTIYF
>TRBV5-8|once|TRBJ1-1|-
TGTGCCAGCAGTTTCGCAGGGGCAGGGTACACTGAAGCTTTCTTT
CASSFAGAGYTEAFF
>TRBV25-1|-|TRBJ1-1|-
TGTGCCAGTACAGGACAGTTGAACACTGAAGCTTTCTTT
CASTGQLNTEAFF
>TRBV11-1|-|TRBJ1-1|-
TGTGCCAGCAGCTTAGACGACAGGAACACTGAAGCTTTCTTT
CASSLDDRNTEAFF
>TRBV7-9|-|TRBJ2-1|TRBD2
TGTGCCAGCAGCTGGACTAGCGGGAGGAAATTCTTC
CASSWTSGRKFF
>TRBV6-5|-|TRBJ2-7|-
TGTGCCAGCAGTCAAAGCGGAAACTACTACGAGCAGTACTTC
CASSQSGNYYEQYF
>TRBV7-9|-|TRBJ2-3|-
TGTGCCAGCAGCTCCTCCAGGGTCACAGATACGCAGTATTTT
CASSSSRVTDTQYF